This T cell receptor beta chain was found in a study of blood T cell repertoires in COVID-19. This CDR3 comprises 16 residues. V gave up 1 base and J gave up 4 bases, with 13 bases separating them. Germline V gives CDR1 MNHEY, CDR2 SMNVEV (reference sequence). This table comes from immunoSEQ multiplex PCR, and its TCRdb copy is limited to in-frame clones, with some not included. The sample has roughly 290,000 clones, 80% to 90% seen once. This chain links TRBV27 with TRBJ2-2, with D possibly matching TRBD1 (6 bases). Sequenced sample: peripheral blood. This TCR derives from a woman aged 50 to 60 who had recovered from COVID-19. CDR3 sequence: CASSLLGAQGTGELFF. The CDR3 DNA sequence: TGTGCCAGCAGTTTATTGGGGGCGCAAGGCACCGGGGAGCTGTTTTTT.